These 8 T cell receptor beta chains came from one sample sequenced in a study of blood T cells in healthy people across ages. A second roughly 6 to 11 cycle PCR used barcoded and J-beta primers. MiXCR was run by TCRdb on the 5' RACE reads, yielding one entry per CDR3 protein. The table includes 500,000 to 700,000 distinct CDR3 sequences, about 30% detected once. The sequencing input was blood. The receptors stem from a woman of 80 years or more in good health.

A note on this clonotype: An end of the junction differs from the germline gene, which may be a read error. This chain connects TRBV6-5 to TRBJ1-2; D not certain. Germline CDR1 MNHEY, CDR2 SVGAGI. There are 13 residues in the CDR3. The CDR3 region is CASSYSSPYDYTF. The CDR3 DNA sequence: TGTGCCAGCAGTTACTCGTCACCCTATGACTACACCTTC.

The V gene is TRBV19, the J gene TRBJ1-2; D gene unclear. This CDR3 contains 14 residues. V was clipped by 5 bases and J by 2 bases, with 12 bases between them. The germline V gene encodes CDR1 LNHDA and CDR2 SQIVND (reference sequence). This CDR3 is CASSADLANYGYTF. The CDR3 nucleotides are TGTGCCAGTAGTGCCGACTTGGCGAACTATGGCTACACCTTC.

This sequence joins TRBV6-2 or TRBV6-3 and TRBJ1-1; TRBD1 matches at 7 bases. Germline-derived CDR1 and CDR2 are MNHEY and SVGEGT. After removal of 5 bases from V and 8 bases from J, the junction contained 8 bases not matched to a gene. The CDR3 length is 13 residues. In DNA, the CDR3 is TGTGCCAGCAGTCAGGGGGGCCACGGGGAAGCTTTCTTT. Residues: CASSQGGHGEAFF.

This clonotype occurred a few times. A much more abundant neighbour one base away suggests this may be a read error. The V call is TRBV10-3, the J call TRBJ2-1; D gene uncertain. The DNA end lines up better with TRBJ2-7; the J call may be wrong. The CDR3 has 16 amino acids. Germline-derived CDR1 and CDR2 are ENHRY and SYGVKD. The CDR3 reads CAISDSVAPRYNEQYF. The DNA of the CDR3 is TGTGCCATCAGTGACTCCGTGGCACCAAGGTACAATGAGCAGTACTTC.

This clonotype was seen at least ten times. A much larger clone sits a single nucleotide away, making a read error possible. The chain joins TRBV7-9 to TRBJ2-7; D is possibly TRBD1 or TRBD2 (6 bases each). Germline V gene sequence: CDR1 SEHNR, CDR2 FQNEAQ (reference sequence). Trimming took off 4 bases at V and 5 bases at J, with 12 bases between the two ends. The CDR3 is 13 amino acids. The CDR3, as DNA: TGTGCCAGCAGCTCCACAGGGAGGCACGAGCAGTACTTC. Its translation: CASSSTGRHEQYF.

The V and J genes are TRBV19 and TRBJ1-5, with 9 bases fitting TRBD1. The J segment lost 3 bases and the V segment lost 5 bases, leaving 8 bases of the junction unmatched. The germline CDR1 and CDR2 sequences are LNHDA and SQIVND (reference sequence). This CDR3 is built from 16 residues. CDR3 protein: CASSPRGQGPNQPQHF. As DNA, the CDR3 is TGTGCCAGTAGTCCTCGCGGACAGGGGCCCAATCAGCCCCAGCATTTT.

This clonotype was seen a few times. CDR3 amino acids: CASSPSTGTSGEEQYF. CDR3 DNA: TGTGCCAGCAGCCCCTCAACCGGGACAAGCGGGGAAGAGCAGTACTTC. V usage is TRBV9 and J usage is TRBJ2-7, with a tentative D call TRBD2 (7 bases). Trimming cost V 4 bases and J 7 bases, with 24 bases left between them. Germline CDR1 SGDLS, CDR2 YYNGEE. The CDR3 covers 16 residues.

The sample holds many counts of this clonotype. This chain joins TRBV20-1 and TRBJ2-1, with TRBD2 matching over 8 bases. Trimming took 4 bases from V and 8 from J; bases not matched to a gene: 13. This CDR3 region has 15 residues. CDR1 is DFQATT, CDR2 SNEGSKA, per germline (reference sequence). The CDR3 DNA reads as TGCAGTGCTACCCAAACGAGCGGGGGTGTGCATGAGCAGTTCTTC. Its protein product is CSATQTSGGVHEQFF.